The 23 T cell receptor beta chains below come from one sample, sequenced in a study of cytomegalovirus exposure and HLA in healthy donors. PCR was performed using 60 Vbeta and 13 Jbeta primers. Some clones are missing from TCRdb's copy, which holds only in-frame ones; the method was immunoSEQ multiplex PCR. The data contain 150,000 or so clones, around 80% of them singletons. Source material: PBMCs. The receptors come from a man between 35 and 55 years old in good health and CMV-seronegative.

V usage is TRBV5-1 and J usage is TRBJ2-1; possibly TRBD2 for D (5 bases). V was trimmed by 4 bases and J by 5 bases, leaving 10 bases between them. Germline CDR1 is SGHRS and CDR2 is YFSETQ. The CDR3 spans 13 residues. CDR3 sequence (DNA): TGCGCCAGCAGCGAGGGTTCGAACAATGAGCAGTTCTTC. Its protein is CASSEGSNNEQFF.

V is TRBV29-1 and J is TRBJ1-5, with 10 bases fitting TRBD1. V gave up 6 bases and J gave up 4 bases; unmatched junction bases: 6. Germline CDR1 is SQVTM and CDR2 is ANQGSEA. The CDR3 has 14 residues. This CDR3 reads CSVRQGARNQPQHF. CDR3 DNA sequence: TGCAGCGTGCGACAGGGGGCGCGGAATCAGCCCCAGCATTTT.

On this clone: This sequence is one base from a far larger clone and is likely a read error. J is TRBJ1-1 and V is TRBV4-2, with D maybe TRBD1 (5 bases). CDR3 length: 15 residues. Germline V gene data show CDR1 as LGHNA and CDR2 as YNFKEQ. V was clipped by 4 bases and J by 0 bases, with 12 bases between them. CDR3 loop: CASSLPGSVNTEAFF. CDR3 in DNA: TGTGCCAGCAGCCTACCAGGGTCGGTGAACACTGAAGCTTTCTTT.

The chain is built from TRBV2 and TRBJ1-1; D gene uncertain. Germline CDR1 reads SNHLY; CDR2 reads FYNNEI. This CDR3 has 12 residues. The ends were cut back, 0 bases at V and 7 bases at J, with 6 bases in the middle. CDR3: CASSEARFEAFF. In nucleotides, the CDR3 is TGTGCCAGCAGTGAAGCGAGATTTGAAGCTTTCTTT.

V is TRBV7-5 and J is TRBJ1-3; the D call in the table, TRBD1, was not verified against the DNA. TRBV7-5 is assigned pseudogene status. The CDR3 has 15 residues. The CDR3 sequence is CVRSLNRGFGNTIYF. For the CDR3, the DNA is TGTGTCAGAAGCTTAAACAGGGGATTCGGAAACACCATATATTTT.

V usage is TRBV28 and J usage is TRBJ2-7; 8 positions agree with TRBD1. The V segment lost 3 bases and the J segment 1 base; nucleotides outside the gene matches: 11. The CDR3 has 17 amino acids. Germline V CDR1 and CDR2: MDHEN, SYDVKM. Here the CDR3 DNA reads TGTGCCAGCAGTTTGCCAGCTCGGACAGGGAGGTCCTACGAGCAGTACTTC. Amino acid sequence: CASSLPARTGRSYEQYF. Combining the CDR3 with reference TRBV28 and TRBJ2-7 gives the whole variable domain DVKVTQSSRYLVKRTGEKVFLECVQDMDHENMFWYRQDPGLGLRLIYFSYDVKMKEKGDIPEGYSVSREKKERFSLILESASTNQTSMYLCASSLPARTGRSYEQYFGPGTRLTVT.

In this sample, this clone turned up a few times. The gene calls are TRBV28 and TRBJ2-5; 10 bases map to TRBD1. The CDR3 loop spans 15 amino acids. J was trimmed by 3 bases and V by 6 bases; bases with no gene match: 7. Germline V lookup: CDR1 MDHEN, CDR2 SYDVKM. The CDR3 coding sequence is TGTGCCAGCAGCCGACCGGGGACAGGGGAAGAGACCCAGTACTTC. Translation: CASSRPGTGEETQYF.

The V gene is TRBV6-5, the J gene TRBJ1-2; D is perhaps TRBD1 (5 bases). Trimming removed 5 bases from V and 6 bases from J, with 13 bases in between. The germline V gene encodes CDR1 MNHEY and CDR2 SVGAGI. CDR3 length: 13 residues. CDR3 amino acids: CASSEGRGDGYTF. For the CDR3, the DNA is TGTGCCAGCAGTGAAGGTCGGGGGGATGGCTACACCTTC.

This chain links TRBV13 with TRBJ2-3, with 8 bases aligning to TRBD2. Germline V gene lookup returns CDR1 PRHDT and CDR2 FYEKMQ (reference sequence). Trimming cost V 2 bases and J 2 bases; bases outside gene matches: 9. The CDR3 is made up of 17 amino acids. CDR3 DNA: TGTGCCAGCAGCTTACGATCGGGAGGGCCTGACACAGATACGCAGTATTTT. Its translation is CASSLRSGGPDTDTQYF.

This clone has a handful of counts. The genes are TRBV29-1 and TRBJ2-7; D is possibly TRBD1 (5 bases). The CDR3 is made up of 13 amino acids. Trimming removed 1 base at V and 3 bases at J, with 10 bases between. The V gene's germline CDR1 is SQVTM and CDR2 ANQGSEA. CDR3 amino acids: CSVEVGDSYEQYF. In nucleotides, the CDR3 is TGCAGCGTTGAAGTGGGTGACAGCTACGAGCAGTACTTC.

This clone showed up just a few times. The chain has TRBV5-1 and TRBJ2-1, with D possibly matching TRBD2 (5 bases). The length of the CDR3 is 16 residues. Germline V gene lookup returns CDR1 SGHRS and CDR2 YFSETQ. Trimming removed 0 bases from V and 4 bases from J, with 14 bases in between. The CDR3 region is CASSLGERSGYNEQFF. The CDR3, as DNA: TGCGCCAGCAGCTTGGGAGAGCGGAGTGGATACAATGAGCAGTTCTTC. Together with reference TRBV5-1 and TRBJ2-1, the CDR3 gives the full variable domain: KAGVTQTPRYLIKTRGQQVTLSCSPISGHRSVSWYQQTPGQGLQFLFEYFSETQRNKGNFPGRFSGRQFSNSRSEMNVSTLELGDSALYLCASSLGERSGYNEQFFGPGTRLTVL.

The J gene is TRBJ2-1, the V gene TRBV5-4, with a weak D call TRBD2 (6 bases). This CDR3 is 14 amino acids long. V was clipped by 4 bases and J by 3 bases, with 11 bases between them. CDR1 and CDR2 from the germline V gene are SGHNT and YYREEE (reference sequence). CDR3 nucleotide sequence: TGTGCCAGCAGCCTGGAGGGGTACTACAATGAGCAGTTCTTC. It yields the protein CASSLEGYYNEQFF.

V and J are TRBV10-3 and TRBJ2-7; TRBD1 matches 11 bases. The junction had 2 bases not matched to a gene; V was cut back by 4 bases and J by 3 bases. Per the germline V gene, CDR1 is ENHRY and CDR2 is SYGVKD. CDR3 length: 14 residues. The CDR3 region is CAISAGTGGYEQYF. CDR3 DNA: TGTGCCATCAGTGCCGGGACAGGGGGCTACGAGCAGTACTTC.

The chain couples TRBV11-1 to TRBJ2-7, with D possibly matching TRBD2 (6 bases). The V end lost 2 bases, the J end lost 3 bases, and 11 bases lay between the germline ends. CDR3 length: 14 amino acids. Germline CDR1 SGHAT, CDR2 FQDESV (reference sequence). The CDR3 DNA reads as TGTGCCAGCAGCTTAAAACGGGAGAACTACGAGCAGTACTTC. Translation: CASSLKRENYEQYF.

The CDR3 region is CASSLWGQGTSEQFF. The DNA of the CDR3 is TGTGCCAGCAGTTTATGGGGACAAGGGACGAGTGAGCAGTTCTTC. The V call is TRBV27, the J call TRBJ2-1; D may be TRBD1 (6 bases). The V gene's germline CDR1 is MNHEY and CDR2 SMNVEV (reference sequence). This CDR3 has 15 residues. Trimming cost V 1 base and J 9 bases, with 16 bases left between them.

The genes are TRBV6-6 and TRBJ1-1; TRBD1 agrees at 7 bases. The CDR3 extends over 14 amino acids. J lost 0 bases, V lost 7 bases, and 5 bases had no gene match. The V gene's germline CDR1 is MNHNY and CDR2 SVGAGI (reference sequence). The DNA for the CDR3 is TGTGCCAGCAAAGAACAGGGGTTGAACACTGAAGCTTTCTTT. It specifies CASKEQGLNTEAFF.

The chain joins TRBV5-1 to TRBJ2-7; the D gene is possibly TRBD2 (5 bases). V shed 4 bases and J shed 3 bases, with 17 bases lying between them. The CDR3 is 15 residues long. Per the germline V gene, CDR1 is SGHRS and CDR2 is YFSETQ. The CDR3 reads CASSAQAVANYEQYF. The CDR3 nucleotides read TGCGCCAGCAGCGCCCAGGCGGTAGCGAACTACGAGCAGTACTTC.

The chain employs TRBV19 and TRBJ2-6, with D tentatively TRBD1 (6 bases). V was shortened by 9 bases and J by 2 bases, with 17 bases between the two germline ends. The CDR3 contains 16 residues. Germline values: CDR1 LNHDA, CDR2 SQIVND (reference sequence). CDR3: CASGAQDSAGANVLTF. CDR3 nucleotide sequence: TGTGCCAGCGGGGCCCAGGACAGCGCTGGGGCCAACGTCCTGACTTTC.

The V call is TRBV28, the J call TRBJ1-1; 8 nucleotides agree with TRBD1. Germline V CDR1 and CDR2: MDHEN, SYDVKM. With 5 bases clipped from V and 4 bases from J, the junction kept 12 bases outside the gene matches. CDR3 size: 16 residues. This CDR3 is CASSLLSTGAGTEAFF. The DNA of the CDR3 is TGTGCCAGCAGTCTCCTCTCGACAGGGGCCGGCACTGAAGCTTTCTTT. Variable domain in full (rest from reference TRBV28 and TRBJ1-1): DVKVTQSSRYLVKRTGEKVFLECVQDMDHENMFWYRQDPGLGLRLIYFSYDVKMKEKGDIPEGYSVSREKKERFSLILESASTNQTSMYLCASSLLSTGAGTEAFFGQGTRLTVV.

V usage is TRBV27 and J usage is TRBJ1-4; TRBD1 matches 11 bases. Germline CDR1 MNHEY, CDR2 SMNVEV (reference sequence). The V gene end was trimmed by 6 bases and the J gene end by 8 bases; junction bases not matched to a gene: 11. The CDR3 length is 16 residues. The CDR3, as DNA: TGTGCCAGCAGCCCATTCACGGGACAGGGGGAGGAAAAACTGTTTTTT. Protein sequence: CASSPFTGQGEEKLFF.

The rearrangement links TRBV30 to TRBJ2-7; D unclear. The germline V gene encodes CDR1 GTSNPN and CDR2 SVGIG (reference sequence). Trimming took 4 bases from V and 3 from J, leaving 10 bases between them. This CDR3 contains 12 residues. The DNA for the CDR3 is TGTGCCTGGACTAAAGGAGTCTACGAGCAGTACTTC. It encodes CAWTKGVYEQYF. Looking up the rest from reference TRBV30 and TRBJ2-7 gives the full variable domain: SQTIHQWPATLVQPVGSPLSLECTVEGTSNPNLYWYRQAAGRGLQLLFYSVGIGQISSEVPQNLSASRPQDRQFILSSKKLLLSDSGFYLCAWTKGVYEQYFGPGTRLTVT.

This chain uses TRBV5-4 with TRBJ2-7, with TRBD2 identical over 10 bases. The germline V gene has CDR1 SGHNT and CDR2 YYREEE (reference sequence). V was clipped by 0 bases and J by 5 bases; unmatched bases: 2. This CDR3 contains 14 residues. CDR3 in amino acids: CASSLGLAGDEQYV. The CDR3 DNA reads TGTGCCAGCAGCTTGGGCCTAGCGGGAGACGAGCAGTACGTC.

The chain links TRBV6-5 to TRBJ2-1; the D gene is possibly TRBD1 (7 bases). The CDR3 consists of 15 residues. V gave up 5 bases and J gave up 3 bases, with 14 bases separating them. The V gene's germline CDR1 is MNHEY and CDR2 SVGAGI. The CDR3 region has the DNA TGTGCCAGCAGTGCGGGGCAGGGGGGCTACAATGAGCAGTTCTTC. This gives the protein CASSAGQGGYNEQFF.